Listed below are T cell receptor beta chains from one sample, sequenced in a study of CD8+ T cells in alopecia areata. TCRdb's table, derived via immunoSEQ multiplex PCR, lists solely in-frame clones and lacks some. The table has about 280,000 clones, 55% to 70% seen once; the top ten hold approximately 1.8%. Sequencing was performed on CD4+ T cells sorted from blood, taken at week 24, from a patient treated with tofacitinib. The receptors shown here come from a human donor with alopecia areata. Both conserved end residues are part of each CDR3. The D gene is left open where the match is weak. Clone size is given for some rows only: seen once, a few or many times, or a class if the clone is expanded.

>NA|NA|TRBV4-1|TRBJ2-1
TGCGCCAGCAGCCAAGGGCTCCCCGGGGGCAAGTCCTACAATGAGCAGTTCTTC
CASSQGLPGGKSYNEQFF
>NA|NA|TRBV10-3|TRBJ1-1
TGTGCCATCAGTGAGAACACTGAAGCTTTCTTT
CAISENTEAFF
>NA|TRBD1|TRBV30|TRBJ2-2
TGTGCCTGGAGTTCCGGACAGGGGGCGGTCACCGGGGAGCTGTTTTTT
CAWSSGQGAVTGELFF
>NA|NA|TRBV15|TRBJ2-5
TGTGCCACCAGCAGAGAATTGTCCAGGGGGGTGACCCAGTACTTC
CATSRELSRGVTQYF
>NA|TRBD1|TRBV5-1|TRBJ2-3
TGCGCCAGCAGCTTGCTAGACAGGGACCTAGATACGCAGTATTTT
CASSLLDRDLDTQYF
>few|TRBD1|TRBV28|TRBJ2-4
TGTGCCAGCAGTCTCATGGCTGGGACAGGTAACATTCAGTACTTC
CASSLMAGTGNIQYF
>NA|TRBD2|TRBV4-3|TRBJ2-5
TGCGCCAGCAGCCAAGGAGGTCTAGCGGGGGGCTTCCAAGAGACCCAGTACTTC
CASSQGGLAGGFQETQYF
>NA|NA|TRBV29-1|TRBJ1-2
TGCAGCGTTGTTTCGGGGGTAGACTATGGCTACACCTTC
CSVVSGVDYGYTF
>few|NA|TRBV5-1|TRBJ2-4
TGCGCCAGCAGTCTCTCGTCTGGCTTGGTGAATGACATTCAGTACTTC
CASSLSSGLVNDIQYF
>NA|NA|TRBV10-3|TRBJ2-7
TGTGCCATCAGTGTGGACGGGGGAGCATCCTACGAGCAGTACTTC
CAISVDGGASYEQYF
>NA|TRBD1|TRBV27|TRBJ1-1
TGTGCCAGCGGATATGACAGGGGGCACACTGAAGCTTTCTTT
CASGYDRGHTEAFF
>NA|TRBD1|TRBV29-1|TRBJ2-2
TGCAGCGTTGATGGGGGGACAGGAGTCACCGGGGAGCTGTTTTTT
CSVDGGTGVTGELFF
>NA|NA|TRBV10-3|TRBJ2-5
TGTGCCATCAGTGACAGGGAAGAGACCCAGTACTTC
CAISDREETQYF
>NA|NA|TRBV30|TRBJ2-7
TGTGCCTGGAGTGTTTCAGTTTACGAGCAGTACTTC
CAWSVSVYEQYF
>few|NA|TRBV5-4|TRBJ2-7
TGTGCCAGCAGCAAAGCTGGCGGGGACGAGCAGTACTTC
CASSKAGGDEQYF
>few|TRBD1|TRBV29-1|TRBJ2-5
TGCAGCGTCGATGACAGGGGTGAGACCCAGTACTTC
CSVDDRGETQYF
>NA|TRBD1|TRBV15|TRBJ1-4
TGTGCCACCAGCCCTACAGGGGGGACAACTAATGAAAAACTGTTTTTT
CATSPTGGTTNEKLFF
>NA|NA|TRBV20-1|TRBJ2-4
TGCAGTGCCAACAGGGAAAACATTCAGTACTTC
CSANRENIQYF
>NA|NA|TRBV5-1|TRBJ2-3
TGCGCCAGCAGCGATTGGGACATGGGGACAGATACGCAGTATTTT
CASSDWDMGTDTQYF
>NA|NA|TRBV23-1|TRBJ2-1
TGCGCCAGCAGTCAACGTGGAGTCGTCAGGTACAATGAGCAGTTCTTC
CASSQRGVVRYNEQFF
>NA|TRBD1|TRBV30|TRBJ1-1
TGTGCCTGGAAAGGGGACAGATTGAACACTGAAGCTTTCTTT
CAWKGDRLNTEAFF
>few|NA|TRBV7-9|TRBJ1-2
TGTGCCAGCAGCCCACGGAACTATGGCTACACCTTC
CASSPRNYGYTF
>few|NA|TRBV7-2|TRBJ2-2
TGTGCCAGCAGCCCCGAGGGCACAGGCGTGAACACCGGGGAGCTGTTTTTT
CASSPEGTGVNTGELFF
>NA|NA|TRBV30|TRBJ2-7
TGTGCCCGGGATTGGAGAGGCGACGAGCAGTACTTC
CARDWRGDEQYF
>few|TRBD1|TRBV2|TRBJ2-7
TGTGCCAGCAGTGGTGGACAGGGGTTCGACGAGCAGTACTTC
CASSGGQGFDEQYF
>few|TRBD1|TRBV10-3|TRBJ1-4
TGTGCCATCAGGGAAGAGGGACAGGGCAGCGAAAAACTGTTTTTT
CAIREEGQGSEKLFF
>NA|NA|TRBV29-1|TRBJ2-3
TGCAGCGTTGATAACCCCGGCACAGATACGCAGTATTTT
CSVDNPGTDTQYF
>NA|NA|TRBV19|TRBJ2-2
TGTGCCAGCCGGGACCTTAGGGCCGGGGAGCTGTTTTTT
CASRDLRAGELFF
>NA|NA|TRBV5-1|TRBJ1-1
TGCGCCAGCCAACCCGCAGGGGACACTGAAGCTTTCTTT
CASQPAGDTEAFF
>NA|NA|TRBV29-1|TRBJ1-5
TGCAGCGTTGTGCTTGGCACTAGCAATCAGCCCCAGCATTTT
CSVVLGTSNQPQHF
>NA|NA|TRBV9|TRBJ2-3
TGTGCCAGCAGCGTAACCTCAGATACGCAGTATTTT
CASSVTSDTQYF
>NA|TRBD1|TRBV29-1|TRBJ2-7
TGCAGCGCCCCGACAGGGGCCTCCTACGAGCAGTACTTC
CSAPTGASYEQYF
>NA|TRBD2|TRBV4-3|TRBJ2-3
TGCGCCAGCAGCCGGGGAGTTAGCGGGGGGAAGACAGATACGCAGTATTTT
CASSRGVSGGKTDTQYF
>NA|NA|TRBV29-1|TRBJ2-3
TGCAGCGTTGGTAACAGACTCACAGATACGCAGTATTTT
CSVGNRLTDTQYF
>NA|NA|TRBV2|TRBJ1-5
TGTGCCAGCAGTGAAGCGCTAGGGGTGCAGCCCCAGCATTTT
CASSEALGVQPQHF
>few|TRBD2|TRBV5-1|TRBJ2-3
TGCGCCAGCAGCCCCACGACTAGCGGGATAAGCACAGATACGCAGTATTTT
CASSPTTSGISTDTQYF
>NA|NA|TRBV5-1|TRBJ1-2
TGCGCCAGCAGCTTGGAGGGGCTTATGGACTATGGCTACACCTTC
CASSLEGLMDYGYTF
>NA|NA|TRBV30|TRBJ1-2
TGTGCCTGGAGTGTATCATGGGCCTCCTATGGCTACACCTTC
CAWSVSWASYGYTF
>NA|NA|TRBV14|TRBJ1-3
TGTGCCAGCAGCGCCAGGCCTACCAACGCGGGAAACACCATATATTTT
CASSARPTNAGNTIYF
>NA|NA|TRBV4-1|TRBJ2-4
TGCGCCAGCAGCCACTACAGCGAAAACATTCAGTACTTC
CASSHYSENIQYF
>NA|NA|TRBV25-1|TRBJ1-1
TGTGCCAGCAGTGAATCGACTTCGGGGGCTTTCTTT
CASSESTSGAFF
>few|NA|TRBV10-3|TRBJ1-2
TGTGCCATCAGTGTGACAGGAGGGGATGGCTACACCTTC
CAISVTGGDGYTF
>few|NA|TRBV6-1|TRBJ2-7
TGTGCCAGCAGTGATTCCGGGACGCGAGCCTACGAGCAGTACTTC
CASSDSGTRAYEQYF
>NA|NA|TRBV5-1|TRBJ2-7
TGCGCCAGCAGCTTGGCCGGGCAGGGGATCTACGAGCAGTACTTC
CASSLAGQGIYEQYF
>NA|NA|TRBV7-9|TRBJ1-2
TGTGCCAGCAGCTTGGAGTATGGCTACACCTTC
CASSLEYGYTF
>medium-sized|NA|TRBV7-3|TRBJ2-5
TGTGCCAGCAGCCCCACCGGGACTTCAAAAGAGACCCAGTACTTC
CASSPTGTSKETQYF
>NA|NA|TRBV9|TRBJ2-5
TGTGCCAGCAGCGTAGCCTGGGGAGAGACCCAGTACTTC
CASSVAWGETQYF
>NA|NA|TRBV6-5|TRBJ2-3
TGTGCCAGCAGTAACCGACCGACAGATACGCAGTATTTT
CASSNRPTDTQYF
>once|TRBD1|TRBV7-2|TRBJ2-1
TGTGCCATTGGATTCATTACAGGGGCGCGGAATGAGCAGTTCTTC
CAIGFITGARNEQFF
>NA|NA|TRBV11-2|TRBJ2-4
TGTGCCAGCAGCTCCTGGACAGACAGCGGAAACATTCAGTACTTC
CASSSWTDSGNIQYF
>NA|TRBD1|TRBV19|TRBJ2-7
TGTGCCAGTAGTCGCGGGACAGGGGAGGACGAGCAGTACTTC
CASSRGTGEDEQYF
>NA|NA|TRBV6-6|TRBJ1-1
TGTGCCAGCAGTTACTCGAGAGATGAAGCTTTCTTT
CASSYSRDEAFF
>NA|NA|TRBV25-1|TRBJ2-2
TGTGCCAGCAGTGAACGCCGGGAGCTGTTTTTT
CASSERRELFF
>few|NA|TRBV10-3|TRBJ1-5
TGTGCCATCAGGGCCGACAGTGGTAATCAGCCCCAGCATTTT
CAIRADSGNQPQHF
>NA|NA|TRBV20-1|TRBJ1-1
TGCAGTGCTAGACAAAACACTGAAGCTTTCTTT
CSARQNTEAFF
>few|TRBD2|TRBV4-1|TRBJ2-1
TGCGCCAGCAGCCACCCGAGACTAGCGGGGACCTCCTCCTACAATGAGCAGTTCTTC
CASSHPRLAGTSSYNEQFF
>few|TRBD1|TRBV30|TRBJ1-5
TGTGCCTGGAGGGGACAGGGGTTTGAGCCCCAGCATTTT
CAWRGQGFEPQHF
>NA|TRBD1|TRBV6-1|TRBJ1-2
TGTGCCAGCATTCCGACAGGGACCTATGGCTACACCTTC
CASIPTGTYGYTF
>NA|NA|TRBV18|TRBJ2-7
TGTGCCAGCTCACCGTTAGGGAGAACCTACGAGCAGTACTTC
CASSPLGRTYEQYF
>few|TRBD1|TRBV7-9|TRBJ2-1
TGTGCCAGCAGCTCATCAGGGGGAAATGAGCAGTTCTTC
CASSSSGGNEQFF